This TCR beta chain was observed in a study of immune evolution from preneoplasia to lung adenocarcinoma. General observations from the study: From normal lung to invasive adenocarcinoma, top clone frequencies appeared to decrease. Normal lung had highest clonality; later lesions appeared denser, more diverse.

Concerning this clone: Its antigen is not identified.

Assay: immunoSEQ multiplex PCR; the TCRdb copy retains only in-frame clones and omits some. The data contain 3,800 or so clones, 80% of them seen just once; the ten biggest clones take up approximately 15%. Germline V gives CDR1 SGHNT, CDR2 YYREEE (reference sequence). The V gene lost 0 bases and the J gene lost 7 bases, with 8 bases spanning the gap. The CDR3 has 13 residues. Sequencing was carried out using FFPE adjacent normal lung tissue. The receptor's source is a person aged 60 to 85 with lung adenocarcinoma. The chain carries TRBV5-4 and TRBJ2-1; the D is unclear. The CDR3 nucleotides are TGTGCCAGCAGCTTGGGGGTTCGGAATGAGCAGTTCTTC. Its translation: CASSLGVRNEQFF. Supplemented by reference TRBV5-4 and TRBJ2-1, the full variable domain reads ETGVTQSPTHLIKTRGQQVTLRCSSQSGHNTVSWYQQALGQGPQFIFQYYREEENGRGNFPPRFSGLQFPNYSSELNVNALELDDSALYLCASSLGVRNEQFFGPGTRLTVL.